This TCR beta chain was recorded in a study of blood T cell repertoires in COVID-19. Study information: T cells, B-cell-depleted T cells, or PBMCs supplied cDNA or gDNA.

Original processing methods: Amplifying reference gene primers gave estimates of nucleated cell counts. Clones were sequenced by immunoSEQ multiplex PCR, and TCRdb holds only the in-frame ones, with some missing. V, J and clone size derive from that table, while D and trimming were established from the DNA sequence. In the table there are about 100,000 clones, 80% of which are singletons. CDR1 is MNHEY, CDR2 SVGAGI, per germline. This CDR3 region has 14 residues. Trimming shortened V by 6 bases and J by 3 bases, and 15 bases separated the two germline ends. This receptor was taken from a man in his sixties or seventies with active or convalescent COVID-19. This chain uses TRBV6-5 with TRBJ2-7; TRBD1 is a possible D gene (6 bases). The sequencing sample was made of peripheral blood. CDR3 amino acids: CASSLTPQGYEQYF. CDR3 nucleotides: TGTGCCAGCAGCCTCACCCCACAGGGCTACGAGCAGTACTTC.